The clone carrying this T cell receptor beta chain was seen a handful of times. As yet, its antigen is unknown. These data come from a study of cytomegalovirus exposure and HLA in healthy donors. The CDR3 extends over 16 amino acids. The V gene end was trimmed by 3 bases and the J gene end by 2 bases; junction bases not matched to a gene: 6. Looked up from germline, CDR1 is KGHSH and CDR2 is LQKENI. Separate from the roughly 720-subject first cohort was the approximately 120-subject validation cohort, to which the donors belonged. TCRdb's copy holds only in-frame clones and misses some; the assay was immunoSEQ multiplex PCR. The repertoire includes roughly 200,000 clones, about 81% of them detected once, and 0.95% to 1.5% sits in the top ten. Study findings and constraints: Cytomegalovirus status, reportedly, was diagnosed with high specificity and sensitivity by the classifier. In vitro assays verified that three CMV-associated chains recognized CMV antigens specifically. TCR beta chains numbering roughly 150 were designated cytomegalovirus-associated.

The clonotype originates from a woman aged 25 to 39 in good health and CMV-seronegative. Sequenced: PBMCs. This chain links TRBV18 with TRBJ1-5; TRBD1 matches 8 bases. CDR3 nucleotides: TGTGCCAGCTCACCTCAGGGGGCTTCTGGCAATCAGCCCCAGCATTTT. This encodes CASSPQGASGNQPQHF.